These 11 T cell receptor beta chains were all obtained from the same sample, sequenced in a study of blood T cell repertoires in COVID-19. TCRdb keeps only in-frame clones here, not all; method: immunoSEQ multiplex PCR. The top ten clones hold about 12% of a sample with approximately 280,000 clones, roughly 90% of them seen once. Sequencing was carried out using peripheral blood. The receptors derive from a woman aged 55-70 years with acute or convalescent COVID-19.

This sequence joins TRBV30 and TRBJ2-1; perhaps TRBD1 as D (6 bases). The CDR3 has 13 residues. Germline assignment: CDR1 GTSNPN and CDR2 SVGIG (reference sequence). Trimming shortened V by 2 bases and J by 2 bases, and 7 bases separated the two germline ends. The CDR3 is CAWSQGPYNEQFF. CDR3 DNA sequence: TGTGCCTGGAGTCAGGGGCCCTACAATGAGCAGTTCTTC.

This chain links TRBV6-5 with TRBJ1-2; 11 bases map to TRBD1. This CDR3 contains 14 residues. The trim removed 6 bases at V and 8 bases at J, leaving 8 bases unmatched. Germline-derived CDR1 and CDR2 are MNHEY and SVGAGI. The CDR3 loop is CASSPGTGGTGYTF. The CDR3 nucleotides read TGTGCCAGCAGCCCCGGGACAGGGGGGACGGGCTACACCTTC.

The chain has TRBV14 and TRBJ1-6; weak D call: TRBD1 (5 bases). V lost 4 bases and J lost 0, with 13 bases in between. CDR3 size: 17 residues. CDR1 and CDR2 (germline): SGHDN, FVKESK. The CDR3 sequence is CASSPRTQFSYNSPLHF. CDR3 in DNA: TGTGCCAGCAGCCCGAGGACACAGTTCTCCTATAATTCACCCCTCCACTTT.

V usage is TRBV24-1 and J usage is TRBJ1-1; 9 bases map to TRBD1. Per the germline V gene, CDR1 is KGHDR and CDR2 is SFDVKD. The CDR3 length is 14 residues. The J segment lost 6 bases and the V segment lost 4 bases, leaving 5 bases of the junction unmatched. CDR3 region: CATSDTGQGAEAFF. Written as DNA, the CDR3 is TGTGCCACCAGTGACACGGGACAGGGCGCTGAAGCTTTCTTT.

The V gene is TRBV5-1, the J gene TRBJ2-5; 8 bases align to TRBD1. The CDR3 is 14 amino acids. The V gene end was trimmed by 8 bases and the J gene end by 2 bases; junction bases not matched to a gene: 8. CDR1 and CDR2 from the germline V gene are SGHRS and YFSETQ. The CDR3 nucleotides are TGCGCCAGTTCCCGACAGGGGACACAAGAGACCCAGTACTTC. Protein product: CASSRQGTQETQYF.

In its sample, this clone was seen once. CDR3 sequence reads: CASSPGQGRANQPQHF. DNA of the CDR3: TGTGCCAGCAGCCCGGGACAGGGGAGGGCCAATCAGCCCCAGCATTTT. The chain couples TRBV5-6 to TRBJ1-5; 10 bases map to TRBD1. Trimming at V came to 4 bases and at J to 3 bases, leaving 7 bases not matched to a gene. The germline gives CDR1 SGHDT, CDR2 YYEEEE. The CDR3 is 16 residues long.

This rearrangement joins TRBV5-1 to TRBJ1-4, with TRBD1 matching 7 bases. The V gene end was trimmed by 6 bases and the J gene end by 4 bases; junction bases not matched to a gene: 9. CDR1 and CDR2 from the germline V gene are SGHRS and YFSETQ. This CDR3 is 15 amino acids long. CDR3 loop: CASTLTGHHNEKLFF. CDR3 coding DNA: TGCGCCAGCACCCTGACAGGGCACCATAATGAAAAACTGTTTTTT.

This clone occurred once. CDR3 amino acids: CASSPGQGRNQPQHF. The CDR3 DNA follows: TGTGCCAGCAGCCCCGGACAGGGTCGCAATCAGCCCCAGCATTTT. The rearrangement uses TRBV5-6 and TRBJ1-5; TRBD1 matches at 8 bases. The CDR3 totals 15 residues. Germline trimming cut 4 bases from V and 2 bases from J; bases unmatched to any gene: 5. Germline CDR1 and CDR2: SGHDT and YYEEEE.

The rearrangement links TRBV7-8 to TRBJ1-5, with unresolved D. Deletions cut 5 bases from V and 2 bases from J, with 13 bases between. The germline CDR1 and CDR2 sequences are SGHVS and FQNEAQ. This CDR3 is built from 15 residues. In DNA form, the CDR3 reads TGTGCCAGCAGCCCCCTTTGGCGGGGCAATCAGCCCCAGCATTTT. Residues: CASSPLWRGNQPQHF. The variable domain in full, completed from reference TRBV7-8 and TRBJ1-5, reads GAGVSQSPRYKVAKRGQDVALRCDPISGHVSLFWYQQALGQGPEFLTYFQNEAQLDKSGLPSDRFFAERPEGSVSTLKIQRTQQEDSAVYLCASSPLWRGNQPQHFGDGTRLSIL.

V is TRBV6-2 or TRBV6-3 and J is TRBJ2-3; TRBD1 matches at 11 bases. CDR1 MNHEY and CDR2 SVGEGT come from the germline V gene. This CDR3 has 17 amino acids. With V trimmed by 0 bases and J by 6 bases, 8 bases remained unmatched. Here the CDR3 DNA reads TGTGCCAGCAGTTACTCAACCGGACAGGGGGCTCGGGATACGCAGTATTTT. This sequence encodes CASSYSTGQGARDTQYF.

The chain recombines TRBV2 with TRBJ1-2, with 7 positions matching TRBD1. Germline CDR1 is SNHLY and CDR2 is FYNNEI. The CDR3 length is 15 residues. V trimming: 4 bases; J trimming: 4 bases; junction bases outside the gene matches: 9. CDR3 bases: TGTGCCAGCAGTGGGGACAGCTCGTGGGTCTATGGCTACACCTTC. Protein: CASSGDSSWVYGYTF.